These 19 T cell receptor beta chains came from one sample sequenced in a study of regulatory T cells in long-lasting Graves disease. Time point of the sample: newly diagnosed GD, antithyroid drugs for less than 3 months. PBMC-derived RNA was used for the TCR library. Assembly of TCR beta libraries relied on iRepertoire HTBI primers together with Arm-PCR of CDR3 regions. TCRdb itself ran the multiplex PCR reads through MiXCR, one entry per CDR3 protein. The sample has more than 300,000 distinct CDR3 sequences, roughly 12% seen once. This sample also appeared in a second study, on T cells in Graves' hyperthyroidism and ophthalmopathy.

Sequenced material: peripheral blood mononuclear cells (PBMCs), taken at new diagnosis, from a patient treated with antithyroid drugs. Receptor source: a woman between 18 and 30 years old with Graves disease.

This CDR3 is CASSLWGFQPQHF. The CDR3 DNA follows: TGTGCCAGCAGTTTGTGGGGGTTTCAGCCCCAGCATTTT. V usage is TRBV27 and J usage is TRBJ1-5; a possible D gene is TRBD1 (5 bases). The V and J ends lost 3 bases and 6 bases respectively, with 9 bases between them. This CDR3 comprises 13 residues. Germline V gives CDR1 MNHEY, CDR2 SMNVEV (reference sequence).

The CDR3 region is CSADNPVANVLTF. The CDR3 DNA reads TGCAGTGCGGATAACCCAGTGGCCAACGTCCTGACTTTC. This chain connects TRBV20-1 to TRBJ2-6; D gene uncertain. This CDR3 is 13 amino acids long. In germline, CDR1 is DFQATT, CDR2 SNEGSKA (reference sequence). V dropped 6 bases and J dropped 6 bases, with 12 bases sitting between them.

The rearrangement uses TRBV10-3 and TRBJ1-1, with a tentative D call TRBD1 (5 bases). V was pared by 5 bases and J by 0 bases, with 10 bases between. Per the germline V gene, CDR1 is ENHRY and CDR2 is SYGVKD. The CDR3 totals 14 residues. CDR3 sequence reads: CAISWTTLNTEAFF. CDR3 DNA: TGTGCCATCAGTTGGACAACTTTGAACACTGAAGCTTTCTTT.

This clonotype has ten or more counts. The chain combines TRBV7-9 with TRBJ2-3; weak D call: TRBD2 (7 bases). Germline V CDR1 and CDR2: SEHNR, FQNEAQ (reference sequence). V dropped 3 bases and J dropped 5 bases, with 15 bases sitting between them. This CDR3 is built from 15 residues. CDR3 coding DNA: TGTGCCAGCAGCTTCGCTCAGGGGAGGGAAGATACGCAGTATTTT. Translating it yields CASSFAQGREDTQYF.

This clonotype was seen only a few times. The genes are TRBV2 and TRBJ2-7; 8 bases map to TRBD1. V dropped 6 bases and J dropped 4; count of bases not matched to a gene: 8. Per germline, CDR1 SNHLY and CDR2 FYNNEI. The CDR3 contains 14 residues. CDR3 loop: CASSPTGQGYEQYF. The CDR3 coding sequence is TGTGCCAGCAGCCCTACCGGACAGGGATACGAGCAGTACTTC. Looking up the rest from reference TRBV2 and TRBJ2-7 gives the full variable domain: EPEVTQTPSHQVTQMGQEVILRCVPISNHLYFYWYRQILGQKVEFLVSFYNNEISEKSEIFDDQFSVERPDGSNFTLKIRSTKLEDSAMYFCASSPTGQGYEQYFGPGTRLTVT.

The table lists this clonotype with many counts. The CDR3 DNA reads TGTGCCAGCAGTGAATGGCCAGGGGGGCATAATGGCTACACCTTC. Translation: CASSEWPGGHNGYTF. This chain connects TRBV6-2 or TRBV6-3 to TRBJ1-2; 7 bases agree with TRBD1. The CDR3 is made up of 15 amino acids. Germline V gene data show CDR1 as MNHEY and CDR2 as SVGEGT. V was clipped by 5 bases and J by 6 bases; unmatched bases: 12.

This clonotype has a count of ten or more. V gene TRBV20-1 combines with J gene TRBJ1-2; TRBD1 agrees at 8 bases. The CDR3 has 16 residues. Germline V lookup: CDR1 DFQATT, CDR2 SNEGSKA (reference sequence). Unmatched junction bases numbered 12, after V lost 3 bases and J lost 3 bases. The DNA for the CDR3 is TGCAGTGCTAGGGGCTACGCAGGGGGCTCGGACTATGGCTACACCTTC. Protein: CSARGYAGGSDYGYTF.

About this clonotype: A read error may explain this, as a much larger clone is one base away. The chain couples TRBV25-1 to TRBJ2-3; D perhaps matches TRBD1 (5 bases). The CDR3 is 15 residues long. Germline CDR1 reads MGHDK; CDR2 reads SYGVNS. CDR3 residues: CASSEYQGALDMQYF. The CDR3 coding sequence is TGTGCCAGCAGTGAATATCAGGGCGCCTTGGATATGCAGTATTTT.

This clonotype was counted many times. The chain recombines TRBV10-3 with TRBJ1-2, with 7 bases that match TRBD1. Germline values: CDR1 ENHRY, CDR2 SYGVKD. The trim removed 2 bases at V and 13 bases at J, leaving 10 bases unmatched. This CDR3 contains 13 residues. The CDR3 DNA reads as TGTGCCATCAGTGAGAACAGGGGTTCCCATGTCACCTTC. Protein: CAISENRGSHVTF.

This clonotype appeared many times. V gene TRBV7-8 combines with J gene TRBJ2-1, with D unresolved. Germline loops: CDR1 SGHVS, CDR2 FQNEAQ. Deletions cut 1 base from V and 1 base from J, with 11 bases between. The CDR3 has 16 amino acids. CDR3 protein: CASSLGRLSSYNEQFF. As DNA, the CDR3 is TGTGCCAGCAGCTTAGGACGATTAAGTTCCTACAATGAGCAGTTCTTC.

The genes are TRBV19 and TRBJ1-5; the D gene is possibly TRBD1 (6 bases). CDR3 length equals 13 residues. Germline CDR1 reads LNHDA; CDR2 reads SQIVND (reference sequence). Trimming removed 8 bases from V and 6 bases from J, with 14 bases in between. CDR3 nucleotide sequence: TGTGCCAGTGTACAGGGAATCGGTCAGCCCCAGCATTTT. Amino acids: CASVQGIGQPQHF. Supplemented by reference TRBV19 and TRBJ1-5, the full variable domain reads DGGITQSPKYLFRKEGQNVTLSCEQNLNHDAMYWYRQDPGQGLRLIYYSQIVNDFQKGDIAEGYSVSREKKESFPLTVTSAQKNPTAFYLCASVQGIGQPQHFGDGTRLSIL.

This clonotype was observed at least ten times. This rearrangement joins TRBV3-1 to TRBJ2-3; D possibly corresponds to TRBD2 (5 bases). V was shortened by 4 bases and J by 0 bases, with 11 bases between the two germline ends. CDR1 and CDR2 from the germline V gene are LGHDT and YNNKEL (reference sequence). The CDR3 covers 15 residues. Here the CDR3 reads CASSPGIVSTDTQYF. The CDR3 nucleotides read TGTGCCAGCAGCCCCGGGATAGTGAGCACAGATACGCAGTATTTT.

In its sample, this clonotype was seen a few times. The chain couples TRBV19 to TRBJ2-1; a possible D gene is TRBD1 (5 bases). V was trimmed by 3 bases and J by 1 base, leaving 13 bases between them. This CDR3 has 16 amino acids. Germline lookup yields CDR1 LNHDA and CDR2 SQIVND (reference sequence). Here the CDR3 DNA reads TGTGCCAGTAGTATCCTAGGGGCCCCATCCTACAATGAGCAGTTCTTC. Its protein is CASSILGAPSYNEQFF.

In its sample, this clonotype was seen many times. CDR3 nucleotide sequence: TGTGCCAGCAGCTTAGCGGGGAATGGGCAGGGCTACACTCAGCCCCAGCATTTT. Protein sequence: CASSLAGNGQGYTQPQHF. This chain joins TRBV7-8 and TRBJ1-5; TRBD1 might be the D (5 bases). Germline CDR1 and CDR2: SGHVS and FQNEAQ. The V end lost 0 bases, the J end lost 6 bases, and 21 bases lay between the germline ends. This CDR3 region has 18 residues.

This clonotype was seen ten or more times. The chain joins TRBV6-5 to TRBJ1-5; no reliable D call. Trimming shortened V by 1 base and J by 1 base, and 20 bases separated the two germline ends. Germline CDR1 is MNHEY and CDR2 is SVGAGI. The CDR3 runs 19 residues. In nucleotides, the CDR3 is TGTGCCAGCAGTTACTTCCCGTTTTCGGCGAATCCAAGCAATCAGCCCCAGCATTTT. It yields the protein CASSYFPFSANPSNQPQHF.

In its sample, this clonotype was seen many times. This sequence joins TRBV11-3 and TRBJ2-2; D may be TRBD1 (5 bases). CDR1 SGHNT and CDR2 YENEEA come from the germline V gene. This CDR3 contains 16 residues. Trimming pared 5 bases from V and 4 bases from J, leaving 17 bases between. The CDR3 sequence: CASSPHPREVTGELFF. The CDR3 nucleotides are TGTGCCAGCAGCCCCCACCCCAGGGAAGTCACCGGGGAGCTGTTTTTT.

This clonotype was recorded many times. The rearrangement uses TRBV12-3 or TRBV12-4 and TRBJ2-6; D ambiguous. This CDR3 has 16 amino acids. V was shortened by 3 bases and J by 0 bases, with 9 bases between the two germline ends. CDR3: CASSFSRTSGANVLTF. DNA of the CDR3: TGTGCCAGCAGTTTTAGCCGGACCTCTGGGGCCAACGTCCTGACTTTC.

On this clonotype: A read error is possible here, since a much larger clone lies one base away. The chain combines TRBV4-3 with TRBJ2-5, with 11 bases matching TRBD2. V dropped 3 bases and J dropped 7; count of bases not matched to a gene: 19. The CDR3 consists of 19 residues. Germline V gene sequence: CDR1 LGHNA, CDR2 YSLEER. CDR3 residues: CASSQILKTGTSGGVTQYF. For the CDR3, the DNA is TGCGCCAGCAGCCAGATTCTAAAAACCGGGACTAGCGGTGGGGTGACCCAGTACTTC.

This clonotype was counted at least ten times. This sequence joins TRBV20-1 and TRBJ2-7, with D hard to call. Trimming left V 3 bases short and J 5 bases short, with 8 bases between. Germline-derived CDR1 and CDR2 are DFQATT and SNEGSKA (reference sequence). The CDR3 loop spans 11 amino acids. CDR3 in DNA: TGCAGTGCTAGGGTCCGCCACGAGCAGTACTTC. Protein sequence: CSARVRHEQYF.